One and the same sample provided the 3 T cell receptor beta chains below, sequenced in a study of T cell responses to AZD1222 COVID-19 vaccine. Clones were sequenced by immunoSEQ multiplex PCR, and TCRdb holds only the in-frame ones, with some missing. The sample has 100,000 to 140,000 clones, 70% to 90% seen once. The sequenced sample was peripheral blood, obtained on day 0 of AZD1222 vaccination. These receptors were obtained from an adult in good health.

The chain has TRBV27 and TRBJ2-3; 12 positions agree with TRBD2. Trimming cost V 5 bases and J 10 bases; bases outside gene matches: 10. CDR3 length: 15 amino acids. The germline V gene encodes CDR1 MNHEY and CDR2 SMNVEV (reference sequence). The CDR3 loop is CASSPSGRGRMPQYF. The CDR3 DNA reads TGTGCCAGCAGTCCTAGCGGGAGGGGACGGATGCCGCAGTATTTT.

This chain uses TRBV21-1 with TRBJ2-5; TRBD1, the table's D call, was not compared with the DNA. TRBV21-1 is a pseudogene locus. The CDR3 contains 17 residues. DNA of the CDR3: TGTGCCAGCAGCTCCTGCTACCGGGACAGGTCGTCAGTGACCCAGTACTTC. As protein: CASSSCYRDRSSVTQYF.

V gene TRBV28 combines with J gene TRBJ1-2, with D uncertain. This CDR3 is 13 amino acids long. Germline V gene sequence: CDR1 MDHEN, CDR2 SYDVKM. V lost 3 bases, J lost 3 bases, and 8 bases lay in between. Here the CDR3 reads CASSLYSDYGYTF. As DNA, the CDR3 is TGTGCCAGCAGTTTGTACAGCGACTATGGCTACACCTTC.